Sequencing of this T cell receptor (beta chain) was carried out in a study of control samples from healthy donors and cancer patients. Using immunoSEQ multiplex PCR, the repertoire was profiled, and TCRdb retains in-frame clones only, with some absent. This sample carries 90,000 to 140,000 clones, around four fifths of them seen once, and the ten largest clones take 13%. Germline loops: CDR1 SEHNR, CDR2 FQNEAQ (reference sequence). V gave up 8 bases and J gave up 4 bases, with 16 bases separating them. The CDR3 loop spans 14 amino acids. Sequenced: blood. The genes are TRBV7-9 and TRBJ2-3; D not certain. The clonotype was recovered from a woman aged 45-60 years in good health. The CDR3 nucleotides are TGTGCCAGCGGAACGCGTGGGCCTGCAGATACGCAGTATTTT. Its protein is CASGTRGPADTQYF. Filled out from reference TRBV7-9 and TRBJ2-3, the complete variable domain reads DTGVSQNPRHKITKRGQNVTFRCDPISEHNRLYWYRQTLGQGPEFLTYFQNEAQLEKSRLLSDRFSAERPKGSFSTLEIQRTEQGDSAMYLCASGTRGPADTQYFGPGTRLTVL.